The T cell receptor (beta chain) under discussion was sequenced for a study of read filtering for tumor transcriptome and immune sequencing. Study-wide results and limits: The sorted CD138-negative fraction was a mixed bone marrow immune population, not purified T cells.

On this clonotype: Antigen specificity is unknown.

Every patient had bone marrow sampled while the disease was active. The CDR3 has 14 residues. Germline trimming cut 4 bases from V and 7 bases from J; bases unmatched to any gene: 7. This library used 300 to 450 ng RNA and molecular barcoded adaptors spanning alpha/delta and beta/gamma chains. TCRdb passed the reads through MiXCR, listing each CDR3 protein once. The table records about 130,000 distinct CDR3 sequences, 13% of them present only once. The chain uses TRBV12-3 or TRBV12-4 and TRBJ1-5; TRBD1 matches at 7 bases. This sequence was found in a donor at least 40 years old with multiple myeloma. Sequenced sample: a population of CD138-negative cells sorted from bone marrow. CDR3 bases: TGTGCCAGCAGTTCCCAGGGGGAATCCCAGCCCCAGCATTTT. Amino acids: CASSSQGESQPQHF.